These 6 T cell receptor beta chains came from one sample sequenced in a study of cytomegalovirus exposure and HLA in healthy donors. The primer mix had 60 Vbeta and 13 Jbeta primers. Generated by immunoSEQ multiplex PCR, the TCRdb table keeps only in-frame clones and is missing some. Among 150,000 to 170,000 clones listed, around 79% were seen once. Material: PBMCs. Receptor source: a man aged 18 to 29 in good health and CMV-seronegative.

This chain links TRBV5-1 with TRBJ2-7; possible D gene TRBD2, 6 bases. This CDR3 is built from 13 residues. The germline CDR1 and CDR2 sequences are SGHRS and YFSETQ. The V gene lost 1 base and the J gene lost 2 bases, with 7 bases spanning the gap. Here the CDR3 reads CASSLWGAYEQYF. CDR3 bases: TGCGCCAGCAGCTTGTGGGGGGCCTACGAGCAGTACTTC.

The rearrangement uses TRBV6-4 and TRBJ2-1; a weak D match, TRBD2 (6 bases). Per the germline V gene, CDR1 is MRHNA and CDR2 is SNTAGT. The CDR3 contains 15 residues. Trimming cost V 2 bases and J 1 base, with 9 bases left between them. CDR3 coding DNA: TGTGCCAGCAGTGACGGGGCGGGGTCCTACAATGAGCAGTTCTTC. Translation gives CASSDGAGSYNEQFF.

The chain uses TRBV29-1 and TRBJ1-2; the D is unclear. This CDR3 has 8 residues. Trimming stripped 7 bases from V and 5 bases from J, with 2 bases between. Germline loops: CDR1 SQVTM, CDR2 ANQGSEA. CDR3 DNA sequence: TGCAGCGCGTATGGCTACACCTTC. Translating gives CSAYGYTF. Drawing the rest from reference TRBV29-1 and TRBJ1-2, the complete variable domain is SAVISQKPSRDICQRGTSLTIQCQVDSQVTMMFWYRQQPGQSLTLIATANQGSEATYESGFVIDKFPISRPNLTFSTLTVSNMSPEDSSIYLCSAYGYTFGSGTRLTVV.

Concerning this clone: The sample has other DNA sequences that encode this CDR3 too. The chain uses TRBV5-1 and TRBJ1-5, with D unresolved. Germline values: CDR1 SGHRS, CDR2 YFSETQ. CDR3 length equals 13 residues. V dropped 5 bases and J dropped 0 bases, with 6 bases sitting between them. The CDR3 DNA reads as TGCGCCAGCAGGCGTGATAGCAATCAGCCCCAGCATTTT. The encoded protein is CASRRDSNQPQHF.

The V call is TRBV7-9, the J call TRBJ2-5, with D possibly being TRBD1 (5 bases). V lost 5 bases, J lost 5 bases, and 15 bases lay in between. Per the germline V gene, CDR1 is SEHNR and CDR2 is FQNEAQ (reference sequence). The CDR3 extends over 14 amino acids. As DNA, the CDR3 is TGTGCCAGCAGCCCGCGCGGAGCAGGGGAGACCCAGTACTTC. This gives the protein CASSPRGAGETQYF. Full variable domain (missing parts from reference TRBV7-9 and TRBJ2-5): DTGVSQNPRHKITKRGQNVTFRCDPISEHNRLYWYRQTLGQGPEFLTYFQNEAQLEKSRLLSDRFSAERPKGSFSTLEIQRTEQGDSAMYLCASSPRGAGETQYFGPGTRLLVL.

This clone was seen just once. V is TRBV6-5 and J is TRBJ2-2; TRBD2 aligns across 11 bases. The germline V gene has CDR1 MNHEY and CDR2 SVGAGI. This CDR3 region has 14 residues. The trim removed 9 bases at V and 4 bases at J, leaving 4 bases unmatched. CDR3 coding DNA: TGTGCCAGTCTAGCGGGGGGAATCACCGGGGAGCTGTTTTTT. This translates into CASLAGGITGELFF.